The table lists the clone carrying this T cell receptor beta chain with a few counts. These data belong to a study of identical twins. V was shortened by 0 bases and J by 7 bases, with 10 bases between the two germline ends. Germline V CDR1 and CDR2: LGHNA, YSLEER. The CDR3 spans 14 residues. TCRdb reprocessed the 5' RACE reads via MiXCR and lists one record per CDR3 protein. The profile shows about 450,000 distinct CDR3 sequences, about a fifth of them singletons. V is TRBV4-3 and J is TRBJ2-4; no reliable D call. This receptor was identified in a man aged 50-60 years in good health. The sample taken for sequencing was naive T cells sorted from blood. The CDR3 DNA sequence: TGCGCCAGCAGCCAAGATAACTTTAGGAACATTCAGTACTTC. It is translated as CASSQDNFRNIQYF.